Following are 23 T cell receptor beta chains from one sample sequenced in a study of CD8 T cells in ankylosing spondylitis. TCRdb re-analysed the 5' RACE reads in MiXCR, keeping a single row per CDR3 protein. The profile covers about 220,000 distinct CDR3 sequences, with under 30% appearing a single time and 5% to 7.5% taken by the ten largest. Sequenced input: blood, either unsorted or a sorted T cell fraction (not recorded which). The receptors shown here come from a male donor with ankylosing spondylitis or in good health (not recorded which).

This clonotype was found many times. The chain carries TRBV18 and TRBJ1-1; 9 bases are shared with TRBD1. Losses at the gene ends were 3 bases for V and 2 bases for J; bases not matched to a gene: 1. The length of the CDR3 is 14 residues. Looked up from germline, CDR1 is KGHSH and CDR2 is LQKENI. CDR3 DNA: TGTGCCAGCTCACCGGACAGGGGCAACACTGAAGCTTTCTTT. Its translation is CASSPDRGNTEAFF.

The chain links TRBV11-2 to TRBJ2-5; D not certain. Germline CDR1 is SGHAT and CDR2 is FQNNGV. The CDR3 contains 15 residues. Trimming pared 4 bases from V and 5 bases from J, leaving 17 bases between. Here the CDR3 reads CASSSRRLEEETQYF. The CDR3, as DNA: TGTGCCAGCAGCTCGAGACGGTTAGAGGAGGAGACCCAGTACTTC.

This clonotype was counted many times. The rearrangement joins TRBV7-8 to TRBJ2-2, with 7 bases matching TRBD1. The CDR3 is made up of 18 amino acids. Germline V gene sequence: CDR1 SGHVS, CDR2 FQNEAQ. V lost 1 base and J lost 0; bases outside the gene matches: 8. CDR3 sequence: CASSLDRTGRSNTGELFF. The CDR3, as DNA: TGTGCCAGCAGCTTAGACAGGACAGGCCGATCGAACACCGGGGAGCTGTTTTTT.

This clonotype was seen ten or more times. This sequence joins TRBV12-3 or TRBV12-4 and TRBJ2-3; D could derive from TRBD1 or TRBD2 (5 bases each). With 2 bases removed from V and 4 bases from J, the gap between germline ends came to 10 bases. The CDR3 contains 14 residues. CDR3 DNA sequence: TGTGCCAGCAGTTTATATCGAGGGGCAGATACGCAGTATTTT. This sequence encodes CASSLYRGADTQYF.

This clonotype appeared many times. The CDR3 region is CASSLAKDTQYF. DNA for the CDR3: TGTGCCAGCAGCTTAGCTAAGGATACGCAGTATTTT. The V gene is TRBV11-1, the J gene TRBJ2-3; no clear D gene. V gave up 0 bases and J gave up 6 bases, with 4 bases separating them. The CDR3 length is 12 residues. Looked up from germline, CDR1 is SGHAT and CDR2 is FQDESV (reference sequence). Combining the CDR3 with reference TRBV11-1 and TRBJ2-3 gives the whole variable domain EAEVAQSPRYKITEKSQAVAFWCDPISGHATLYWYRQILGQGPELLVQFQDESVVDDSQLPKDRFSAERLKGVDSTLKIQPAELGDSAMYLCASSLAKDTQYFGPGTRLTVL.

J is TRBJ2-5 and V is TRBV7-2; D possibly corresponds to TRBD2 (7 bases). CDR3 size: 14 residues. In germline, CDR1 is SGHTA, CDR2 FQGNSA. V was trimmed by 4 bases and J by 7 bases, leaving 16 bases between them. The CDR3 sequence is CASSSARGARTQYF. CDR3 nucleotides: TGTGCCAGCAGCTCGGCCCGGGGGGCGAGGACCCAGTACTTC.

There are a few counts of this clonotype. The V and J genes are TRBV20-1 and TRBJ2-5; 14 bases agree with TRBD2. V lost 0 bases to trimming and J lost 2 bases; unmatched junction nucleotides: 5. The CDR3 is 17 residues long. Germline CDR1 and CDR2: DFQATT and SNEGSKA (reference sequence). CDR3 bases: TGCAGTGCTAGAGATCCGACTAGCGGGAGGGCACAAGAGACCCAGTACTTC. As protein: CSARDPTSGRAQETQYF.

In this sample, this clonotype turned up a few times. V usage is TRBV12-3 or TRBV12-4 and J usage is TRBJ1-1; D gene ambiguous. CDR3 length: 12 amino acids. V lost 6 bases to trimming and J lost 1 base, with 6 bases between them. Here the CDR3 DNA reads TGTGCCAGCAGAGAATGGAACACTGAAGCTTTCTTT. This sequence encodes CASREWNTEAFF.

V usage is TRBV12-3 or TRBV12-4 and J usage is TRBJ2-5; 7 bases are shared with TRBD2. V trimming: 4 bases; J trimming: 6 bases; junction bases outside the gene matches: 14. The CDR3 contains 16 residues. The CDR3 nucleotides read TGTGCCAGCAGTTCCCTGACTAGCAGCGATCTAAAGACCCAGTACTTC. Residues: CASSSLTSSDLKTQYF.

J is TRBJ2-3 and V is TRBV20-1; 13 positions match TRBD2. Germline V gene data show CDR1 as DFQATT and CDR2 as SNEGSKA (reference sequence). The CDR3 has 15 amino acids. V trimming: 6 bases; J trimming: 4 bases; junction bases outside the gene matches: 7. CDR3 coding DNA: TGCAGTGCCCAACTAGCGGGAGGGCCGGCAGATACGCAGTATTTT. It codes for CSAQLAGGPADTQYF.

This clonotype occurred many times. The chain employs TRBV20-1 and TRBJ2-1; TRBD2 matches at 8 bases. The CDR3 is 13 amino acids. Germline V gene data show CDR1 as DFQATT and CDR2 as SNEGSKA (reference sequence). J was trimmed by 16 bases and V by 1 base; bases with no gene match: 12. The CDR3 bases are TGCAGTGCTAGAGTCTTGAGCGGGAGTCGAGTATTCTTC. Protein product: CSARVLSGSRVFF.

This sequence joins TRBV29-1 and TRBJ2-7; 10 nucleotides line up with TRBD2. Germline lookup yields CDR1 SQVTM and CDR2 ANQGSEA. The junction had 12 bases not matched to a gene; V was cut back by 3 bases and J by 4 bases. This CDR3 region has 16 residues. DNA for the CDR3: TGCAGCGTTGAGGGCATTCCGGGACTAGCGACATACGAGCAGTACTTC. This translates into CSVEGIPGLATYEQYF.

The chain joins TRBV10-3 to TRBJ2-5; D gene unclear. V lost 2 bases and J lost 1, with 11 bases in between. CDR1 and CDR2 from the germline V gene are ENHRY and SYGVKD. This CDR3 is 15 amino acids long. CDR3 region: CAISEGLDRQETQYF. The CDR3 DNA follows: TGTGCCATCAGTGAGGGTCTTGACCGCCAAGAGACCCAGTACTTC.

This clonotype was counted many times. The chain couples TRBV7-8 to TRBJ1-1, with D perhaps matching TRBD1 (5 bases). The CDR3 is 14 residues long. V shed 5 bases and J shed 2 bases, with 12 bases lying between them. From germline, CDR1 is SGHVS and CDR2 FQNEAQ. The CDR3 protein is CASSRGRRNTEAFF. CDR3 nucleotide sequence: TGTGCCAGCAGCCGGGGACGGAGAAACACTGAAGCTTTCTTT. The whole variable domain, remainder taken from reference TRBV7-8 and TRBJ1-1, is GAGVSQSPRYKVAKRGQDVALRCDPISGHVSLFWYQQALGQGPEFLTYFQNEAQLDKSGLPSDRFFAERPEGSVSTLKIQRTQQEDSAVYLCASSRGRRNTEAFFGQGTRLTVV.

This clonotype has ten or more counts. The chain links TRBV12-3 or TRBV12-4 to TRBJ2-7; D is possibly TRBD1 or TRBD2 (5 bases each). The CDR3 contains 15 residues. Trimming took off 4 bases at V and 0 bases at J, with 13 bases between the two ends. CDR3 protein: CASSSRDGFSYEQYF. The CDR3 nucleotides read TGTGCCAGCAGTTCCCGGGACGGATTCTCCTACGAGCAGTACTTC.

In its sample, this clonotype was seen many times. This rearrangement joins TRBV6-5 to TRBJ1-1, with D perhaps matching TRBD1 (5 bases). Trimming left V 0 bases short and J 7 bases short, with 15 bases between. This CDR3 comprises 15 residues. Germline V gives CDR1 MNHEY, CDR2 SVGAGI. CDR3 sequence (DNA): TGTGCCAGCAGTTACTCCGATCTCCCTACAGGTGAAGCTTTCTTT. This sequence encodes CASSYSDLPTGEAFF.

V usage is TRBV4-2 and J usage is TRBJ1-5; D call uncertain. Germline V gene data show CDR1 as LGHNA and CDR2 as YNFKEQ. The CDR3 consists of 13 residues. Trimming cost V 0 bases and J 7 bases, with 7 bases left between them. DNA for the CDR3: TGTGCCAGCAGCCAAGATATCGGCCAGCCCCAGCATTTT. It encodes CASSQDIGQPQHF.

The chain joins TRBV21-1 to TRBJ1-4. TRBV21-1 is listed as a pseudogene. CDR3 size: 13 residues. CDR3 DNA sequence: TGTGCCAGCAGCGAAAAAACGAGTGAAAAACTGTTTTTT. It specifies CASSEKTSEKLFF.

This clonotype was found many times. The V call is TRBV6-5, the J call TRBJ1-1; D is possibly TRBD1 (5 bases). The CDR3 extends over 15 amino acids. CDR1 and CDR2 from the germline V gene are MNHEY and SVGAGI. V was shortened by 4 bases and J by 6 bases, with 18 bases between the two germline ends. CDR3 DNA: TGTGCCAGCAGTTCATCAGGGATTTTGGACTCTGAAGCTTTCTTT. Translating gives CASSSSGILDSEAFF.

J is TRBJ2-1 and V is TRBV10-3; 12 positions agree with TRBD2. J lost 4 bases, V lost 0 bases, and 7 bases had no gene match. The V gene's germline CDR1 is ENHRY and CDR2 SYGVKD. This CDR3 contains 18 residues. CDR3 DNA: TGTGCCATCAGTGAGTCCTTGCCCGGACTAGCGGGGTACAATGAGCAGTTCTTC. It yields the protein CAISESLPGLAGYNEQFF.

This clonotype was seen only a few times. This sequence joins TRBV6-1 and TRBJ2-7; a weak D match, TRBD1 (6 bases). The CDR3 is made up of 16 amino acids. V was clipped by 7 bases and J by 3 bases, with 22 bases between them. Germline CDR1 reads MNHNS; CDR2 reads SASEGT. This CDR3 reads CASNLAQGIIGYEQYF. The CDR3 coding sequence is TGTGCCAGCAATCTTGCCCAGGGGATAATTGGCTACGAGCAGTACTTC.

This clonotype was counted many times. This chain uses TRBV15 with TRBJ2-2; 11 nucleotides align to TRBD2. CDR3 length: 17 amino acids. Germline V gene data show CDR1 as LNHNV and CDR2 as YYDKDF (reference sequence). J gave up 2 bases and V 4 bases, and 6 bases lay outside the gene matches. DNA for the CDR3: TGTGCCACCAGCAACGGACTAGCGGGTCGAAACACCGGGGAGCTGTTTTTT. It is translated as CATSNGLAGRNTGELFF.

The chain joins TRBV29-1 to TRBJ1-1; D gene unclear. CDR1 SQVTM and CDR2 ANQGSEA come from the germline V gene. The CDR3 sequence is 14 residues long. Trimming took 7 bases from V and 4 from J, leaving 19 bases between them. The CDR3 loop is CSAEYTQSGTEAFF. CDR3 sequence (DNA): TGCAGCGCCGAATACACTCAAAGTGGCACTGAAGCTTTCTTT.